The 11 T cell receptor beta chains reported below all come from one sample, sequenced in a study of patients and donors after allogeneic stem cell transplantation. Via MiXCR, TCRdb re-called the RT-PCR reads, giving one row per CDR3 protein. The table records roughly 880,000 distinct CDR3 sequences, more than 15% of them present only once. The sample comprised blood, either unsorted or a sorted T cell fraction (not recorded which). These receptors all come from a human donor who was either an allogeneic HSCT recipient or a stem cell or donor lymphocyte infusion donor (not recorded which). It is not recorded whose cells these are; they may come from a transplant donor.

The V call is TRBV7-6, the J call TRBJ2-7; tentative D call: TRBD1 (6 bases). There are 14 residues in the CDR3. Germline loops: CDR1 SGHVS, CDR2 FNYEAQ. V gave up 5 bases and J gave up 1 base, with 12 bases separating them. The CDR3 DNA reads TGTGCCAGCAGCGCCCGACAGGAGTCCTACGAGCAGTACTTC. It translates to CASSARQESYEQYF.

The chain links TRBV20-1 to TRBJ2-3; tentatively, D is TRBD2 (6 bases). Trimming removed 3 bases at V and 2 bases at J, with 12 bases between. The germline CDR1 and CDR2 sequences are DFQATT and SNEGSKA (reference sequence). This CDR3 region has 14 residues. CDR3 region: CSARGRGITDTQYF. The DNA of the CDR3 is TGCAGTGCTAGGGGACGGGGGATCACAGATACGCAGTATTTT.

The V gene is TRBV6-2 or TRBV6-3, the J gene TRBJ2-7, with a tentative D call TRBD2 (6 bases). V was clipped by 1 base and J by 4 bases, with 11 bases between them. The CDR3 has 14 residues. Germline CDR1 reads MNHEY; CDR2 reads SVGEGT. The CDR3 DNA is TGTGCCAGCAGTTACTTGGCGGGGCTATACGAGCAGTACTTC. It is translated as CASSYLAGLYEQYF.

The table lists this clonotype with many counts. The chain joins TRBV20-1 to TRBJ2-1; D perhaps matches TRBD2 (6 bases). CDR1 is DFQATT, CDR2 SNEGSKA, per germline (reference sequence). V shed 0 bases and J shed 4 bases, with 10 bases lying between them. This CDR3 contains 14 residues. CDR3 DNA: TGCAGTGCTAGAGATGGGACTTCATACAATGAGCAGTTCTTC. Protein sequence: CSARDGTSYNEQFF.

This clonotype turned up a few times. Sequence at one end of the junction differs from germline and may be a read error. The chain employs TRBV13 and TRBJ2-5; tentatively, D is TRBD1 (5 bases). The CDR3 has 14 residues. CDR1 is PRHDT and CDR2 is FYEKMQ in the germline V gene (reference sequence). The CDR3 nucleotides are TGTGCCAGCAGCCCGGTGGGGCCACGAGAGACCCAGCACTTC. This encodes CASSPVGPRETQHF.

This clonotype came up a few times. This chain connects TRBV29-1 to TRBJ2-5; 8 bases map to TRBD1. CDR3 length equals 14 residues. Germline lookup yields CDR1 SQVTM and CDR2 ANQGSEA. V lost 6 bases to trimming and J lost 2 bases; unmatched junction nucleotides: 8. The CDR3 loop is CSVAGQGAQETQYF. CDR3 DNA sequence: TGCAGCGTGGCGGGCCAGGGGGCACAAGAGACCCAGTACTTC.

This clonotype was detected a few times. The genes are TRBV28 and TRBJ1-5; D is uncertain. Germline assignment: CDR1 MDHEN and CDR2 SYDVKM. The CDR3 loop spans 15 amino acids. Trimming cost V 7 bases and J 0 bases, with 13 bases left between them. Written as DNA, the CDR3 is TGTGCCAGCAAGGCCGGAAGTTATAGCAATCAGCCCCAGCATTTT. Its translation: CASKAGSYSNQPQHF.

This chain joins TRBV18 and TRBJ2-3; D gene ambiguous. The V end lost 2 bases, the J end lost 4 bases, and 7 bases lay between the germline ends. This CDR3 contains 13 residues. CDR1 is KGHSH, CDR2 LQKENI, per germline. The CDR3 nucleotides read TGTGCCAGCTCACCAAAGGGCTCAGATACGCAGTATTTT. Its protein is CASSPKGSDTQYF.

This clonotype was seen repeatedly, ten times or more. This rearrangement joins TRBV12-3 or TRBV12-4 to TRBJ2-2; a possible D gene is TRBD1 (6 bases). Trimming stripped 3 bases from V and 5 bases from J, with 10 bases between. The CDR3 has 14 amino acids. The CDR3 coding sequence is TGTGCCAGCAGTTTTGGGGGCTCGACCGGGGAGCTGTTTTTT. It encodes CASSFGGSTGELFF.

The rearrangement uses TRBV5-1 and TRBJ2-4; TRBD2 aligns across 15 bases. This CDR3 has 19 residues. The germline V gene has CDR1 SGHRS and CDR2 YFSETQ. The V gene end was trimmed by 4 bases and the J gene end by 5 bases; junction bases not matched to a gene: 13. CDR3 protein: CASSLDRGLAGGWENIQYF. The CDR3 coding sequence is TGCGCCAGCAGCCTGGATAGAGGACTAGCGGGAGGGTGGGAAAACATTCAGTACTTC.

This chain connects TRBV2 to TRBJ2-1; D is ambiguous. Looked up from germline, CDR1 is SNHLY and CDR2 is FYNNEI. This CDR3 has 10 amino acids. Trimming left V 2 bases short and J 15 bases short, with 8 bases between. The CDR3: CASSELVGFF. The DNA for the CDR3 is TGTGCCAGCAGTGAACTAGTAGGGTTCTTC. The variable domain in full, with the rest retrieved from reference TRBV2 and TRBJ2-1, is EPEVTQTPSHQVTQMGQEVILRCVPISNHLYFYWYRQILGQKVEFLVSFYNNEISEKSEIFDDQFSVERPDGSNFTLKIRSTKLEDSAMYFCASSELVGFFGPGTRLTVL.